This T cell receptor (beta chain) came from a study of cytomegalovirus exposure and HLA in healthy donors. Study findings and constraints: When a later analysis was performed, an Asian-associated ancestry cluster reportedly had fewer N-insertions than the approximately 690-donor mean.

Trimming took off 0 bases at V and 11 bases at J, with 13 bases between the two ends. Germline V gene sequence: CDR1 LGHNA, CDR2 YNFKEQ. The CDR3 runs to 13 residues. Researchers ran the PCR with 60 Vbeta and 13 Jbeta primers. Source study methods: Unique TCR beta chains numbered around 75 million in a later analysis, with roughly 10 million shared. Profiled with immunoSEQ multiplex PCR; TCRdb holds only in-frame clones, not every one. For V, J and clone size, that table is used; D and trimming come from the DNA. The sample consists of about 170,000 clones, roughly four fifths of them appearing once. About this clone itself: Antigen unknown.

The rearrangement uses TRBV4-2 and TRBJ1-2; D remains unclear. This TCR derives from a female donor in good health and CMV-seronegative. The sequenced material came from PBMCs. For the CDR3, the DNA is TGTGCCAGCAGCCAAGATCTCTCCGGCGGGTACACCTTC. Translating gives CASSQDLSGGYTF.